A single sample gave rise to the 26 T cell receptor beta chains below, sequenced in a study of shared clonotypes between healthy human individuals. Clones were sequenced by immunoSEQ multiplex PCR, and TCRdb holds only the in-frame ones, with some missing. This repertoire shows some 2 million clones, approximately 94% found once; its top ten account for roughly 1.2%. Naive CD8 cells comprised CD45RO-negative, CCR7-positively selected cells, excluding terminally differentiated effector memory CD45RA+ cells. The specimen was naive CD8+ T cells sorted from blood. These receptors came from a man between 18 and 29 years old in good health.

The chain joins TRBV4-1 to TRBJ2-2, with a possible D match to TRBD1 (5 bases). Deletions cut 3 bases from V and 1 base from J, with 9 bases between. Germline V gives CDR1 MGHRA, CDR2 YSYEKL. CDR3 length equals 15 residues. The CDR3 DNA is TGCGCCAGCAGCCAGTTAACAGGGAACACCGGGGAGCTGTTTTTT. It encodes CASSQLTGNTGELFF.

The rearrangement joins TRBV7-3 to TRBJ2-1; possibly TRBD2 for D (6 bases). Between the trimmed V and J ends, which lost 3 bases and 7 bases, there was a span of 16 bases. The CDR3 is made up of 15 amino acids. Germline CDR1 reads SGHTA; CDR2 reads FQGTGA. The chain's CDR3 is CASSFLAGSGNEQFF. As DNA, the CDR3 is TGTGCCAGCAGCTTTCTCGCGGGGTCAGGAAATGAGCAGTTCTTC.

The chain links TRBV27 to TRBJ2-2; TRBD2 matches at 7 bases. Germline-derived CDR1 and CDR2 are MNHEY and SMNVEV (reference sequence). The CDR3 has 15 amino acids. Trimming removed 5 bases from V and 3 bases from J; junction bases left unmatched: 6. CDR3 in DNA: TGTGCCAGCAGTGCGCTGGGAGGGTACACCGGGGAGCTGTTTTTT. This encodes CASSALGGYTGELFF.

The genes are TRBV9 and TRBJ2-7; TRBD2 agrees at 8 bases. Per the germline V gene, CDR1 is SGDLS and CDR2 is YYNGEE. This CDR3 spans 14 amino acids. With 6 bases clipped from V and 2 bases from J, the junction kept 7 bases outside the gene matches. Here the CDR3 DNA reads TGTGCCAGCAACCCAGCGGGAGCCCCCTACGAGCAGTACTTC. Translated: CASNPAGAPYEQYF.

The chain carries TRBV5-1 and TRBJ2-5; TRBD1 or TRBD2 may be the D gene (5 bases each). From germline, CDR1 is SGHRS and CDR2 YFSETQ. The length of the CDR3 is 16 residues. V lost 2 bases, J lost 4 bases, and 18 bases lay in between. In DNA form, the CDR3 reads TGCGCCAGCAGCTTAGGGACGGAGAGGGTAGGAGAGACCCAGTACTTC. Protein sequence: CASSLGTERVGETQYF.

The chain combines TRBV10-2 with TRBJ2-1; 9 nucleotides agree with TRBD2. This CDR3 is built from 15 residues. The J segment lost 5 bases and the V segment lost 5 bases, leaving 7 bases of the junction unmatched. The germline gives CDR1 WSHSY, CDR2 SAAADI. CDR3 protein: CASSLLAGIHNEQFF. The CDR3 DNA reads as TGCGCCAGCAGTCTCCTAGCGGGGATCCACAATGAGCAGTTCTTC.

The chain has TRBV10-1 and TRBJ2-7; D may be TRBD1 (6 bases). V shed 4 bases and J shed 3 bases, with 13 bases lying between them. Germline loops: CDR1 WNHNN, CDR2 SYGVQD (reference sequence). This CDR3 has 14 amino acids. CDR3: CASSGSRGNYEQYF. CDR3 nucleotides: TGCGCCAGCAGTGGATCCAGGGGAAACTACGAGCAGTACTTC.

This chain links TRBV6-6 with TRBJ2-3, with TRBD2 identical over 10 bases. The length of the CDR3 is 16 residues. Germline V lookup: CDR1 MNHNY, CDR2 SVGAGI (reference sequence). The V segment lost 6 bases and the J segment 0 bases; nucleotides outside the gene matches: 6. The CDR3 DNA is TGTGCCAGCAGATTCGGGACTAGCGCAAGCACAGATACGCAGTATTTT. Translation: CASRFGTSASTDTQYF.

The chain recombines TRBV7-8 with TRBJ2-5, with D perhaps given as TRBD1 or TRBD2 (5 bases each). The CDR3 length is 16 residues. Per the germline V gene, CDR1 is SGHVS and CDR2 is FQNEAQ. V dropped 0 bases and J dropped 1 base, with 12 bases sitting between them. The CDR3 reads CASSLAGEPLQETQYF. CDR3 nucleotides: TGTGCCAGCAGCTTAGCGGGGGAGCCCCTCCAAGAGACCCAGTACTTC.

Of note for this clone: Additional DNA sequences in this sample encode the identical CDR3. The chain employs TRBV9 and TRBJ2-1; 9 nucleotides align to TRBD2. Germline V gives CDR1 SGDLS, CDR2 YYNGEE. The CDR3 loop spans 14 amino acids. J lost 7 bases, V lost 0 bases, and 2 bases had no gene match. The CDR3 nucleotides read TGTGCCAGCAGCGTAGGGGGACTAGCTAATGAGCAGTTCTTC. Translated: CASSVGGLANEQFF.

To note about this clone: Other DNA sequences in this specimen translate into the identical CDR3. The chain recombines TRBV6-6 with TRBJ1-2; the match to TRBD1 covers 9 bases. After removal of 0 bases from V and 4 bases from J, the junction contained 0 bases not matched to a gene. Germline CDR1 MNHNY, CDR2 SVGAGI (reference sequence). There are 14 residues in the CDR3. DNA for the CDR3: TGTGCCAGCAGTTACTCGGGACAGGGCTATGGCTACACCTTC. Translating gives CASSYSGQGYGYTF.

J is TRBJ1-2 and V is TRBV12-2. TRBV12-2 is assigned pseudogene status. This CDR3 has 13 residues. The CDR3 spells CASRLLDRNGYTF. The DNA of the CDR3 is TGTGCAAGTCGCTTGTTGGACCGCAATGGCTACACCTTC.

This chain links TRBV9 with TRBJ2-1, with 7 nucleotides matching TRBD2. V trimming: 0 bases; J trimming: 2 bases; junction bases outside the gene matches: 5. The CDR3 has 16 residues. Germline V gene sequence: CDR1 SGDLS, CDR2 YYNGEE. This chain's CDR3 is CASSVAEAGTYNEQFF. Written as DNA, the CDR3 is TGTGCCAGCAGCGTAGCCGAAGCGGGGACCTACAATGAGCAGTTCTTC.

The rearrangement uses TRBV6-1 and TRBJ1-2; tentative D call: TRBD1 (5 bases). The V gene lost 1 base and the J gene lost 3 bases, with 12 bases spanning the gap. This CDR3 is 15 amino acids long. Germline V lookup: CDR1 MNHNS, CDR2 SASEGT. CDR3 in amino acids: CASSEDQGLDYGYTF. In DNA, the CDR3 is TGTGCCAGCAGTGAAGACCAGGGCCTCGACTATGGCTACACCTTC.

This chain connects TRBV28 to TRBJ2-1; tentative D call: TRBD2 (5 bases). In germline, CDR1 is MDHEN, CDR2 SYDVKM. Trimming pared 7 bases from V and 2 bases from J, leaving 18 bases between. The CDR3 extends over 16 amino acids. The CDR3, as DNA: TGTGCCAGCATCCACGGGCTCTGGGGAGCCTACAATGAGCAGTTCTTC. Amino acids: CASIHGLWGAYNEQFF.

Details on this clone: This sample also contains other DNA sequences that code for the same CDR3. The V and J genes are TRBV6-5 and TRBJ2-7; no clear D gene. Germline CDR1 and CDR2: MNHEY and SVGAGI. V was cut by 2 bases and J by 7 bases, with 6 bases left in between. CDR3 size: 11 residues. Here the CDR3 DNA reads TGTGCCAGCAGTTACGGCTCGGAGCAGTACTTC. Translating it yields CASSYGSEQYF.

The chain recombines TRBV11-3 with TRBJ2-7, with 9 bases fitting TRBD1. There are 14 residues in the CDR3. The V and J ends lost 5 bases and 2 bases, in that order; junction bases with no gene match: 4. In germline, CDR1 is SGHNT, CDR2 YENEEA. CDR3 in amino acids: CASSPGDRAYEQYF. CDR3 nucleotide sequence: TGTGCCAGCAGCCCCGGGGACAGGGCCTACGAGCAGTACTTC.

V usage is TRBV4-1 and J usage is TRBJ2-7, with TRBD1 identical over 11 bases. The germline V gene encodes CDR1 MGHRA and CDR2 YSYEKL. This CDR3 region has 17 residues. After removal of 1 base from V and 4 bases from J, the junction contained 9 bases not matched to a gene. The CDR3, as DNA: TGCGCCAGCAGCCAAGCTCTCCCGGGACAGGGGGGATACGAGCAGTACTTC. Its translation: CASSQALPGQGGYEQYF.

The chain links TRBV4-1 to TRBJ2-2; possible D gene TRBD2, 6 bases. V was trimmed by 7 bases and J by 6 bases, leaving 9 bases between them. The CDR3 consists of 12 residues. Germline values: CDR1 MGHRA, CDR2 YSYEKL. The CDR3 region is CASKGGSGELFF. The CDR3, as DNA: TGCGCCAGCAAAGGAGGGTCCGGGGAGCTGTTTTTT.

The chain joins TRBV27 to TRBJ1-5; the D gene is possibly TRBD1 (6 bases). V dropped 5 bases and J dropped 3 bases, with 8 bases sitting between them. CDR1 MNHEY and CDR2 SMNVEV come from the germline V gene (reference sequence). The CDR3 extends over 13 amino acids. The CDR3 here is CASSQGHNQPQHF. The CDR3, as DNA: TGTGCCAGCAGTCAGGGACACAATCAGCCCCAGCATTTT.

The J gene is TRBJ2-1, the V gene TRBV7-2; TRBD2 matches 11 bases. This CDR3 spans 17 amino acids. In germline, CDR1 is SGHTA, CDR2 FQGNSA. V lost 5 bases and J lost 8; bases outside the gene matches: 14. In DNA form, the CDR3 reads TGTGCCAGCAGCCTTCCCCCGGGACTAGCGGCCTTGGATGAGCAGTTCTTC. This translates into CASSLPPGLAALDEQFF.

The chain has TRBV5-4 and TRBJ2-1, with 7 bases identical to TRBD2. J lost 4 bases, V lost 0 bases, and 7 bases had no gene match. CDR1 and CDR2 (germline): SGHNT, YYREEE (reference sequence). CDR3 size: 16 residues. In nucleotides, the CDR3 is TGTGCCAGCAGCTTGGTCGCGGGAGATGCATACAATGAGCAGTTCTTC. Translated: CASSLVAGDAYNEQFF.

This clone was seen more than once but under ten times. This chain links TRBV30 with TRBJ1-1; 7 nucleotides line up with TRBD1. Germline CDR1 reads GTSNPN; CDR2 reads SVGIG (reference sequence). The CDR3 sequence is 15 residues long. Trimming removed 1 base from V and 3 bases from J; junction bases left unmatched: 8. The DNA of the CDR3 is TGTGCCTGGAGTGCCCTATCCACAGGGGACACTGAAGCTTTCTTT. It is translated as CAWSALSTGDTEAFF.

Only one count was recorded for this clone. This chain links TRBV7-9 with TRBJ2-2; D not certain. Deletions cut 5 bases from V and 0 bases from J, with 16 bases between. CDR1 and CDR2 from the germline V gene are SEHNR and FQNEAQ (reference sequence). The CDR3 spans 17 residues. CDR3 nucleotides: TGTGCCAGCAGCCCTGAAGGCCGGAGTTCGAACACCGGGGAGCTGTTTTTT. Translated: CASSPEGRSSNTGELFF. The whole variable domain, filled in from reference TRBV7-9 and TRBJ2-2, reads DTGVSQNPRHKITKRGQNVTFRCDPISEHNRLYWYRQTLGQGPEFLTYFQNEAQLEKSRLLSDRFSAERPKGSFSTLEIQRTEQGDSAMYLCASSPEGRSSNTGELFFGEGSRLTVL.

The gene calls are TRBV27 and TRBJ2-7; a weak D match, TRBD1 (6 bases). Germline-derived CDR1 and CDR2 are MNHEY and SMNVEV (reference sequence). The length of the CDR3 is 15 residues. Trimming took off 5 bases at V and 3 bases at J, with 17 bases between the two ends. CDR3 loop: CASSLNSQGDYEQYF. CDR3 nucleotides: TGTGCCAGCAGTCTCAATTCACAGGGTGACTACGAGCAGTACTTC.

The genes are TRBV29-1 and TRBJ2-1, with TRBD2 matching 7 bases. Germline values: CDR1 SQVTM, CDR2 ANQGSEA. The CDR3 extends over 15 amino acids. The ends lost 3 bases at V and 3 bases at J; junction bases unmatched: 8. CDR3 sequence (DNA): TGCAGCGTTGATGATTTGGGGGGGAGCTACAATGAGCAGTTCTTC. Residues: CSVDDLGGSYNEQFF.